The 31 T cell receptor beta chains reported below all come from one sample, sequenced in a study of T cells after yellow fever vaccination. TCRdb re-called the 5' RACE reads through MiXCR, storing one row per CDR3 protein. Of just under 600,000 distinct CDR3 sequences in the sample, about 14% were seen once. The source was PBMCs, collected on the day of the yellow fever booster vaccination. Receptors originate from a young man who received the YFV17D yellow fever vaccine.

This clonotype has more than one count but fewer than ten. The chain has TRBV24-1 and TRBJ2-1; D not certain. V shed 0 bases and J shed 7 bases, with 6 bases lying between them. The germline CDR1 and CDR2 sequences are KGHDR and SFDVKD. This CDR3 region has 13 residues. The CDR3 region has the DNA TGTGCCACCAGTGATTTGCTTGCAAATGAGCAGTTCTTC. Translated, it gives CATSDLLANEQFF.

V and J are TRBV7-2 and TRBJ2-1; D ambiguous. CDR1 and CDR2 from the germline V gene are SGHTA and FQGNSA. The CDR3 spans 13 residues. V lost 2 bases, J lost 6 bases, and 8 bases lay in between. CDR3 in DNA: TGTGCCAGCAGCTTATTCCTACTCAATGAGCAGTTCTTC. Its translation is CASSLFLLNEQFF.

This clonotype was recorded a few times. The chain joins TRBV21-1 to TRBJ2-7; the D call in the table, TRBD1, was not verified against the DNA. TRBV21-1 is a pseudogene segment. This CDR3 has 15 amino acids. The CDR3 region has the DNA TGTGCCAGCAGCAAACACGAAGTGTCCCACTACGAGCAGTACTTC. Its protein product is CASSKHEVSHYEQYF.

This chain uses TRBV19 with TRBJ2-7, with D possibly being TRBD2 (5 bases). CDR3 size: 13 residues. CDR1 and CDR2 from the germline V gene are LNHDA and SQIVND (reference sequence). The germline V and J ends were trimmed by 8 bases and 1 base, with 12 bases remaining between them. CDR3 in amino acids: CASGSTGSYEQYF. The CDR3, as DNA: TGTGCCAGTGGGTCGACGGGATCCTACGAGCAGTACTTC.

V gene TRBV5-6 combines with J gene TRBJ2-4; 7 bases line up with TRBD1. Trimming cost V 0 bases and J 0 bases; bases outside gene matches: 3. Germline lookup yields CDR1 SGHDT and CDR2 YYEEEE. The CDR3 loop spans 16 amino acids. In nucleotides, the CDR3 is TGTGCCAGCAGCTTGGGGTGGACAGGAGCCAAAAACATTCAGTACTTC. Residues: CASSLGWTGAKNIQYF.

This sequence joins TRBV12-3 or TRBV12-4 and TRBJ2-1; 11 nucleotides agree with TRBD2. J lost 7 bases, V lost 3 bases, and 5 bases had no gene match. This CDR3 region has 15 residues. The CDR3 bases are TGTGCCAGCAGTTTGGTACTAGCGGGAGAAAATGAGCAGTTCTTC. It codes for CASSLVLAGENEQFF.

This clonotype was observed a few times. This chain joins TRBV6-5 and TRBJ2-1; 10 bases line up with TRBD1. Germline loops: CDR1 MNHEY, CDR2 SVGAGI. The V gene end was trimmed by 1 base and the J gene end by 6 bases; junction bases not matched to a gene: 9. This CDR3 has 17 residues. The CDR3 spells CASSYFEDRGAPNEQFF. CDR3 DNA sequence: TGTGCCAGCAGTTACTTTGAGGACAGGGGGGCCCCCAATGAGCAGTTCTTC.

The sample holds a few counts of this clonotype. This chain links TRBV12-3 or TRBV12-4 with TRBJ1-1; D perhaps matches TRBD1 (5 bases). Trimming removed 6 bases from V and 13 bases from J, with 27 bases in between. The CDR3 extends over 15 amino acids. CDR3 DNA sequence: TGTGCCAGCAGCCCAACCGGTCCAGCGGGGGGAAGGGATTTCTTT. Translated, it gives CASSPTGPAGGRDFF.

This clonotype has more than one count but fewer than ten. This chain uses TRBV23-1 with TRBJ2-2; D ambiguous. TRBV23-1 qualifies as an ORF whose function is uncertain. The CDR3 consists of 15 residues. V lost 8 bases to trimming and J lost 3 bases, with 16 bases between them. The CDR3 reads CASPPGTLHTGELFF. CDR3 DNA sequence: TGCGCCAGCCCCCCGGGTACCTTGCACACCGGGGAGCTGTTTTTT.

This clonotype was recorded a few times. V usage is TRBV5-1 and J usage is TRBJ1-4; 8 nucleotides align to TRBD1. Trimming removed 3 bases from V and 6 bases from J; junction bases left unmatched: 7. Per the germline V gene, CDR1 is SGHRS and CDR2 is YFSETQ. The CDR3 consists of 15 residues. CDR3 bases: TGCGCCAGCAGCTCATGGGGACAGGTGGATGAAAAACTGTTTTTT. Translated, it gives CASSSWGQVDEKLFF.

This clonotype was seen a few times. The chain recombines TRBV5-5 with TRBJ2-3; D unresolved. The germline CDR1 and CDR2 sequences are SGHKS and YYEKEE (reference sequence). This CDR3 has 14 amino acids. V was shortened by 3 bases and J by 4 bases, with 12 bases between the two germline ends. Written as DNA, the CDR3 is TGTGCCAGCAGCTATTCGGTTGGGGCAGATACGCAGTATTTT. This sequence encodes CASSYSVGADTQYF.

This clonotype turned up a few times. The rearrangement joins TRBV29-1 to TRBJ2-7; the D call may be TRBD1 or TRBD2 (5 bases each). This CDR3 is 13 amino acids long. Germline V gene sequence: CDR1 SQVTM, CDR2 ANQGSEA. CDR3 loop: CSINQGQRGEQYF. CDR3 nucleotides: TGCAGTATAAACCAGGGTCAGAGGGGAGAGCAGTACTTC.

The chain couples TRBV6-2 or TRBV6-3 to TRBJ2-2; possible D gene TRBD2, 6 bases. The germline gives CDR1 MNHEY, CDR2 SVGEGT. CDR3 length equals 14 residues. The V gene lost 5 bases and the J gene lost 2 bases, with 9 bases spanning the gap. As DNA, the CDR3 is TGTGCCAGCAGTAGACTAGTTAACACCGGGGAGCTGTTTTTT. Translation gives CASSRLVNTGELFF.

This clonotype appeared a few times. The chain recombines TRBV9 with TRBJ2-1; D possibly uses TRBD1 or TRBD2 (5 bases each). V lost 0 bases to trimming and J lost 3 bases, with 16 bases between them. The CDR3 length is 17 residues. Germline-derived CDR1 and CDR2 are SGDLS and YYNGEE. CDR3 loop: CASSVAWDGPLYNEQFF. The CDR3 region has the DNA TGTGCCAGCAGCGTAGCCTGGGACGGCCCTCTCTACAATGAGCAGTTCTTC.

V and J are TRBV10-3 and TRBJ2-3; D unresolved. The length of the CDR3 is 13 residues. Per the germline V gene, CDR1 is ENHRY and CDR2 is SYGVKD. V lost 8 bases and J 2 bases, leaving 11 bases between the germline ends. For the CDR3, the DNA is TGTGCCATCCGAGAGCGCATCACAGATACGCAGTATTTT. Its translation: CAIRERITDTQYF.

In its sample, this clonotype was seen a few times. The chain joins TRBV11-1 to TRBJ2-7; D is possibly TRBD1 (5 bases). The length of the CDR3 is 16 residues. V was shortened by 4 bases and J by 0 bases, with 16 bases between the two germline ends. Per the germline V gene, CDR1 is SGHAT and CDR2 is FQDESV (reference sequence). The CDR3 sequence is CASSSPRASSSYEQYF. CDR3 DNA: TGTGCCAGCAGCTCCCCCAGGGCATCGAGCTCCTACGAGCAGTACTTC.

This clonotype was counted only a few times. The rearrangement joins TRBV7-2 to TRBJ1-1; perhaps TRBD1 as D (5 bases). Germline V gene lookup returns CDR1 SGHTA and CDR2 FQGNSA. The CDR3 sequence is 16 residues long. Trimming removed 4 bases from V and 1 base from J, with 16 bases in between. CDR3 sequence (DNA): TGTGCCAGCAGCTCTAGGGGCAGAGTCCAGAACACTGAAGCTTTCTTT. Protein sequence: CASSSRGRVQNTEAFF.

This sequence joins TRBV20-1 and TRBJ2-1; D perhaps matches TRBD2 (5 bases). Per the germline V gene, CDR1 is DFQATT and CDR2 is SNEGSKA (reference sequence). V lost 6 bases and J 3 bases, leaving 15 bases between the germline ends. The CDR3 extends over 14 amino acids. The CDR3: CSATAGRGYNEQFF. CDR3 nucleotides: TGCAGTGCCACCGCAGGACGGGGCTACAATGAGCAGTTCTTC.

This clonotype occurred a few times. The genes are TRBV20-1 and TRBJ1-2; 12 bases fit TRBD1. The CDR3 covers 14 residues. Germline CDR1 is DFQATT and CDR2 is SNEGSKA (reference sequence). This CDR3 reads CSPGTGGLVRGYTF. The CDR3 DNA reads TGCAGCCCCGGGACAGGGGGCCTGGTACGTGGCTACACCTTC.

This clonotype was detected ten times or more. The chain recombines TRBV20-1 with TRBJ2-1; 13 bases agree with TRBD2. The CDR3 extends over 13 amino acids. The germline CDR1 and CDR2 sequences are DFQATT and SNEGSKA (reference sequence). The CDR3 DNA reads TGCAGGACTAGCGGGAGGAAGTACAATGAGCAGTTCTTC. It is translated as CRTSGRKYNEQFF.

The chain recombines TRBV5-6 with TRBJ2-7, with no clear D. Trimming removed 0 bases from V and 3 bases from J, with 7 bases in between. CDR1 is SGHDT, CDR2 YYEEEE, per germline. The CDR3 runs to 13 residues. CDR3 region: CASSLGHYYEQYF. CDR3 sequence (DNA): TGTGCCAGCAGCTTGGGCCATTACTACGAGCAGTACTTC. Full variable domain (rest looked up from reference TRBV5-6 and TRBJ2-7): DAGVTQSPTHLIKTRGQQVTLRCSPKSGHDTVSWYQQALGQGPQFIFQYYEEEERQRGNFPDRFSGHQFPNYSSELNVNALLLGDSALYLCASSLGHYYEQYFGPGTRLTVT.

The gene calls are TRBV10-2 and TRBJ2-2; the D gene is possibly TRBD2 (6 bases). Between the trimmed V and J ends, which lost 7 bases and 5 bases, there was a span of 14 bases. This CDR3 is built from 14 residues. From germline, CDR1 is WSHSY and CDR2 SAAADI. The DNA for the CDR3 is TGCGCCAGCACCGCTTTGGGGGGTACCGGGGAGCTGTTTTTT. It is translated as CASTALGGTGELFF.

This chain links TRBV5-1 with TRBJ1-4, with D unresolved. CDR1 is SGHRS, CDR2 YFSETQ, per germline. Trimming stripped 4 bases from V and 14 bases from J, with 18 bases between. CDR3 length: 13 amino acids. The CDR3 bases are TGCGCCAGCAGCCTATATCGGCCTGATGAGCTGTTTTTT. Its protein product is CASSLYRPDELFF.

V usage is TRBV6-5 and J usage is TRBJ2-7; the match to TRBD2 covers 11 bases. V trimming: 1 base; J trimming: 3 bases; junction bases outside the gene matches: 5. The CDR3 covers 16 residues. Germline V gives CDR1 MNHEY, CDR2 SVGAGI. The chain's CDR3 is CASSYFVTSGVYEQYF. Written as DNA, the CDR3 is TGTGCCAGCAGTTACTTCGTGACTAGCGGGGTCTACGAGCAGTACTTC.

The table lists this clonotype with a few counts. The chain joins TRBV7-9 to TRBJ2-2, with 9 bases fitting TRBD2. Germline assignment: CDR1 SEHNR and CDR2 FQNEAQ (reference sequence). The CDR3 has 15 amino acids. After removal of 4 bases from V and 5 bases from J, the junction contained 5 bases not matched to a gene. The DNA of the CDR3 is TGTGCCAGCAGCTCCCAGCGGGAGGCTACCGGGGAGCTGTTTTTT. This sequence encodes CASSSQREATGELFF. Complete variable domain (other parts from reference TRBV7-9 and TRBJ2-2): DTGVSQNPRHKITKRGQNVTFRCDPISEHNRLYWYRQTLGQGPEFLTYFQNEAQLEKSRLLSDRFSAERPKGSFSTLEIQRTEQGDSAMYLCASSSQREATGELFFGEGSRLTVL.

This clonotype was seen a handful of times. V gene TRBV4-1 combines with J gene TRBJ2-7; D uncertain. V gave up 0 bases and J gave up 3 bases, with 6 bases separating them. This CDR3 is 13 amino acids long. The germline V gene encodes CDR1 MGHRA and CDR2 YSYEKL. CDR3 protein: CASSQDPNYEQYF. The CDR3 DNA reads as TGCGCCAGCAGCCAAGATCCGAACTACGAGCAGTACTTC.

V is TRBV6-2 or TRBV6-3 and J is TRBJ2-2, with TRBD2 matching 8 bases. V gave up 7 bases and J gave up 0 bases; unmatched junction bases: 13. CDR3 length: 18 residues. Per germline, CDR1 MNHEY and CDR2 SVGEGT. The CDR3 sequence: CASITSGLGHANTGELFF. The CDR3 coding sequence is TGTGCCAGCATTACTAGCGGCTTGGGCCACGCGAACACCGGGGAGCTGTTTTTT.

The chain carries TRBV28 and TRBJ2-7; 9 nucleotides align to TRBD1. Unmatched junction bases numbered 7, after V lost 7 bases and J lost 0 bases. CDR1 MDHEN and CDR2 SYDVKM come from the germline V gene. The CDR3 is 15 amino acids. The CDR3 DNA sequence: TGTGCCAGCATCCCGGGACAGGGCTTCTCCTACGAGCAGTACTTC. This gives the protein CASIPGQGFSYEQYF.

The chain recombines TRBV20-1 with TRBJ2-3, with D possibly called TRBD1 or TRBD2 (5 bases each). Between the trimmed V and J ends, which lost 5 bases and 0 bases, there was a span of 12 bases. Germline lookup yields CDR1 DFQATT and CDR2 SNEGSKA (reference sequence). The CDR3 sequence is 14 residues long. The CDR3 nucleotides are TGCAGTGCTTCCCGGGACCATAGCACAGATACGCAGTATTTT. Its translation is CSASRDHSTDTQYF.

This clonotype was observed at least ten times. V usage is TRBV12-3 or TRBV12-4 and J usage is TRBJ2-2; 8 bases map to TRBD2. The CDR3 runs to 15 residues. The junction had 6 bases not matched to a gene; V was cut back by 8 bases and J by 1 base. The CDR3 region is CASLSGLGNTGELFF. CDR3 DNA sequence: TGTGCCAGCCTTTCGGGACTAGGGAACACCGGGGAGCTGTTTTTT.

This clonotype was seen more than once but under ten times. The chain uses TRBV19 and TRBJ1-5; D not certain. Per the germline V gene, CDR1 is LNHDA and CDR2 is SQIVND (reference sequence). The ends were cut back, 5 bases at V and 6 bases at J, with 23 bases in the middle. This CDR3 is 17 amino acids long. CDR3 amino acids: CASSRSTGRFEVQPQHF. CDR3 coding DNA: TGTGCCAGTAGTCGCTCCACCGGAAGGTTCGAGGTTCAGCCCCAGCATTTT.